The clone carrying this T cell receptor (beta chain) was found a few times. The antigen is unknown. With 3 bases removed from V and 7 bases from J, the gap between germline ends came to 13 bases. The V gene's germline CDR1 is MGHDK and CDR2 SYGVNS. The CDR3 extends over 13 amino acids. Once RNA had been extracted, it was reverse transcribed into cDNA to act as the sequencing template. Some clones are missing from TCRdb's copy, which holds only in-frame ones; the method was immunoSEQ multiplex PCR. The profile shows around 180,000 clones, 64% of them singletons. This entry comes from a study of CD8+ T cells in alopecia areata. As for the study in general: Tofacitinib therapy lasting 6 to 18 months was followed by 6 months off drug.

Study findings and constraints: Numerous clones, expanded in lesions, remained in scalp and blood during tofacitinib.

Treatment noted: oral pan-JAK inhibitor, 5-10 mg twice daily. Specimens obtained from alopecia areata patients comprised lesional scalp punch biopsies and peripheral blood. V usage is TRBV25-1 and J usage is TRBJ2-7; a possible D gene is TRBD1 (5 bases). Sequences were derived from CD4+ T cells sorted from blood, sampled at week 49, from a patient treated with tofacitinib. The sequence was collected from a human donor with alopecia areata. The CDR3 bases are TGTGCCAGCAGTGATTCCAGGGCACTAGAGCAGTACTTC. It translates to CASSDSRALEQYF.